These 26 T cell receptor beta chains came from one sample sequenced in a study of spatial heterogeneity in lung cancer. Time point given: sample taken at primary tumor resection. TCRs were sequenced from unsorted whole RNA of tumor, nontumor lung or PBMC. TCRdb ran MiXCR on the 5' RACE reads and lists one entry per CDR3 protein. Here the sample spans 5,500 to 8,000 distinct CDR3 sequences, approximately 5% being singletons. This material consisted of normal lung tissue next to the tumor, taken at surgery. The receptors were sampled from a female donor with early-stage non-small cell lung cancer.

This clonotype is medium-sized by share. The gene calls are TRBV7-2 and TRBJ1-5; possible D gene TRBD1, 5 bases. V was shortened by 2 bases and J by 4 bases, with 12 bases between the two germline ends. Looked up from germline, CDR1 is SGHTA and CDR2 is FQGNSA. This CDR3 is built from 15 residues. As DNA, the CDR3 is TGTGCCAGCAGCTTATCTTTCGGGGGGAATCAGCCCCAGCATTTT. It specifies CASSLSFGGNQPQHF. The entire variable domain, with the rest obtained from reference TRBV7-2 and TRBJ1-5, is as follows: GAGVSQSPSNKVTEKGKDVELRCDPISGHTALYWYRQSLGQGLEFLIYFQGNSAPDKSGLPSDRFSAERTGGSVSTLTIQRTQQEDSAVYLCASSLSFGGNQPQHFGDGTRLSIL.

The CDR3, as DNA: TGCGCCAGCAGCTCTTCTCCAGCGGGAATAACCGGGGAGCTGTTTTTT. This translates into CASSSSPAGITGELFF. The chain joins TRBV5-1 to TRBJ2-2, with TRBD2 matching 7 bases. V lost 3 bases, J lost 5 bases, and 10 bases stayed unmatched. From germline, CDR1 is SGHRS and CDR2 YFSETQ. CDR3 size: 16 residues.

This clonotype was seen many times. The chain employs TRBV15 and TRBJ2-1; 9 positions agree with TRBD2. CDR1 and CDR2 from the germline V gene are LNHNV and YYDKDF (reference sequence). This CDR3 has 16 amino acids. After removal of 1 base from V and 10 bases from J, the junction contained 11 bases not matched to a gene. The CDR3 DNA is TGTGCCACCAGCAGAGCCTTAGCGGGAGTTTCGTGGGAGCAGTTCTTC. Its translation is CATSRALAGVSWEQFF.

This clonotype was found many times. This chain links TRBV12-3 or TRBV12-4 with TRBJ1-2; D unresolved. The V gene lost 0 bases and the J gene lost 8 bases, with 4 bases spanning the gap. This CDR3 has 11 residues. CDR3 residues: CASSLASGYTF. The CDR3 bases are TGTGCCAGCAGTTTAGCGTCAGGCTACACCTTC.

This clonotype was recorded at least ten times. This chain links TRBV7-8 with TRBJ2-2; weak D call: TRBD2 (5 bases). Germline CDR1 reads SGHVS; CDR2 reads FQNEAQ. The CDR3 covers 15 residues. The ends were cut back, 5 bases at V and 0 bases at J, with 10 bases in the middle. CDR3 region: CASSPEGSNTGELFF. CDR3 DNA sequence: TGTGCCAGCAGCCCCGAGGGCTCGAACACCGGGGAGCTGTTTTTT.

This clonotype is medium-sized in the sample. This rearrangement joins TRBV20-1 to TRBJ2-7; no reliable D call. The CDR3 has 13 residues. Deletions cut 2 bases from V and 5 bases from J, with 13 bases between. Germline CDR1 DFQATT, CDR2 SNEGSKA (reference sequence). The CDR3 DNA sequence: TGCAGTGCTAGACCTCCCCTCAGCGACGAGCAGTACTTC. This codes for CSARPPLSDEQYF.

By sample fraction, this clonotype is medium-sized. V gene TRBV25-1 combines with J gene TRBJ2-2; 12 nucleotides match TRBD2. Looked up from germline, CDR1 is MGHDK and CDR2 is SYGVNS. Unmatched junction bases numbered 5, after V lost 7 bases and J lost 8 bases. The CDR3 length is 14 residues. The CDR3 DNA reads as TGTGCCAGCATGGCTAGCGGGAGGGCAGGGGAGCTGTTTTTT. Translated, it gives CASMASGRAGELFF.

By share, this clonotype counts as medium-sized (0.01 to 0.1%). CDR3 DNA sequence: TGTGCCAGCAGCGTAGGTGCCGGGACAGTCTATGGCTACACCTTC. It translates to CASSVGAGTVYGYTF. The rearrangement uses TRBV9 and TRBJ1-2; 7 bases fit TRBD1. Losses at the gene ends were 0 bases for V and 4 bases for J; bases not matched to a gene: 6. Germline V gene data show CDR1 as SGDLS and CDR2 as YYNGEE. The CDR3 has 15 amino acids.

The CDR3 protein is CASSSTSSASTDTQYF. The CDR3 DNA follows: TGTGCCAGCAGTTCCACTTCTAGCGCTAGCACAGATACGCAGTATTTT. This chain joins TRBV28 and TRBJ2-3; maybe TRBD2 (6 bases). Germline values: CDR1 MDHEN, CDR2 SYDVKM. Trimming stripped 4 bases from V and 0 bases from J, with 14 bases between. This CDR3 contains 16 residues.

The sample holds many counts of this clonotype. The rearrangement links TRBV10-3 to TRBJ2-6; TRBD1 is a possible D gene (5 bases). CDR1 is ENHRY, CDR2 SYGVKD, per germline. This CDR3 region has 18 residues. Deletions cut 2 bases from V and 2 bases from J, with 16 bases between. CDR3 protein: CAISEAKTVLAGANVLTF. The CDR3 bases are TGTGCCATCAGTGAGGCCAAGACAGTGCTCGCTGGGGCCAACGTCCTGACTTTC.

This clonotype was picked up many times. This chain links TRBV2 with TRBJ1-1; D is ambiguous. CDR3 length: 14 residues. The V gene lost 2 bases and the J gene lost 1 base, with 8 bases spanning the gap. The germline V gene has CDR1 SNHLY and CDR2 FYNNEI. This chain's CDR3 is CASSETHTNTEAFF. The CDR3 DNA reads TGTGCCAGCAGTGAAACTCATACGAACACTGAAGCTTTCTTT.

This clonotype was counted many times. The CDR3 loop reads CSARGLGTGELFF. CDR3 coding DNA: TGCAGTGCTAGGGGGCTCGGCACCGGGGAGCTGTTTTTT. This chain links TRBV20-1 with TRBJ2-2; D perhaps matches TRBD1 (5 bases). The CDR3 loop spans 13 amino acids. The germline V and J ends were trimmed by 3 bases and 4 bases, with 9 bases remaining between them. The V gene's germline CDR1 is DFQATT and CDR2 SNEGSKA (reference sequence).

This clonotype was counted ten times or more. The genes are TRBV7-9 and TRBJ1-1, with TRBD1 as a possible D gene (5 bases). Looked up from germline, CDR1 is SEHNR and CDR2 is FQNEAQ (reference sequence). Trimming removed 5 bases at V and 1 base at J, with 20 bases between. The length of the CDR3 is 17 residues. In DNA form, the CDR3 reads TGTGCCAGCAGCAACACGGCTGTTGGGGGACCGAACACTGAAGCTTTCTTT. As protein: CASSNTAVGGPNTEAFF.

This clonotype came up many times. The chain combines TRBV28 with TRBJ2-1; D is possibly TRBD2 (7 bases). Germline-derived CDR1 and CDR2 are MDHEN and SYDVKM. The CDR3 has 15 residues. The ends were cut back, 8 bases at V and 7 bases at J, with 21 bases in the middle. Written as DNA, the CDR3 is TGTGCCAGCCTCGAAACGGGACGGGGGGCAAATGAGCAGTTCTTC. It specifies CASLETGRGANEQFF.

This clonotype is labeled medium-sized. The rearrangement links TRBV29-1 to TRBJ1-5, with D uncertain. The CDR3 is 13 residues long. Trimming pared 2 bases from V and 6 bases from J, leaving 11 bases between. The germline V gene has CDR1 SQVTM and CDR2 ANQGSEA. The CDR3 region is CSVEQAEGQPQHF. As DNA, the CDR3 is TGCAGCGTTGAACAGGCGGAGGGTCAGCCCCAGCATTTT.

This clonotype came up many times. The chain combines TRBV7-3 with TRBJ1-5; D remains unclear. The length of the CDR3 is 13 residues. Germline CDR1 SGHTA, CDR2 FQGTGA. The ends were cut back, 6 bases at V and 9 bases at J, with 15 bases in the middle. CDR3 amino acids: CASRIYGVWPQHF. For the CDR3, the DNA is TGTGCCAGCAGAATATATGGAGTGTGGCCCCAGCATTTT.

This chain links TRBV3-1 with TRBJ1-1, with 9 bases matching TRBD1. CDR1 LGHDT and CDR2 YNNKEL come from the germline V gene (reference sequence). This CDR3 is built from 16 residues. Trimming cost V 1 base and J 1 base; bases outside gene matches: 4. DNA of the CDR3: TGTGCCAGCAGCCAAGTGCTGGGACAGGGGAACACTGAAGCTTTCTTT. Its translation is CASSQVLGQGNTEAFF.

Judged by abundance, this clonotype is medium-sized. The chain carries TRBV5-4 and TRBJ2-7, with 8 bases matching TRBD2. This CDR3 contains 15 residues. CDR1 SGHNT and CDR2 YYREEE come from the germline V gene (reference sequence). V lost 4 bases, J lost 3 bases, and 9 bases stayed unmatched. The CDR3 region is CASSPSGSLRYEQYF. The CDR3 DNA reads TGTGCCAGCAGCCCCAGCGGGAGTTTGCGCTACGAGCAGTACTTC.

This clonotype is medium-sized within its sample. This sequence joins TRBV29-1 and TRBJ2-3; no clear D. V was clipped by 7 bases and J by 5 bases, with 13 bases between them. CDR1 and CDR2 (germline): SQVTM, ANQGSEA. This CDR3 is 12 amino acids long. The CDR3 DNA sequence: TGCAGCGCCCGCGGCGGCCTAGATACGCAGTATTTT. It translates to CSARGGLDTQYF.

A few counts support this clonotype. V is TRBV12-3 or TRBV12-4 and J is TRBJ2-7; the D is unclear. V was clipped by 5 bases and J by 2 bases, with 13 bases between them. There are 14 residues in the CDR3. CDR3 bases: TGTGCCAGCAGTAACACCCTGGTAACCTACGAGCAGTACTTC. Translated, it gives CASSNTLVTYEQYF.

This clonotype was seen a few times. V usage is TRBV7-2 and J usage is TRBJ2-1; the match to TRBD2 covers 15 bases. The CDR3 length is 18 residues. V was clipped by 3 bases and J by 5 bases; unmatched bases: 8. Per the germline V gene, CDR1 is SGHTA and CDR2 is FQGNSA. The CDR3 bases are TGTGCCAGCAGCTTGGAAGGGACTAGCGGGAGGTACCACAATGAGCAGTTCTTC. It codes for CASSLEGTSGRYHNEQFF. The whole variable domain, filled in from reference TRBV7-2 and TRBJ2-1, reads GAGVSQSPSNKVTEKGKDVELRCDPISGHTALYWYRQSLGQGLEFLIYFQGNSAPDKSGLPSDRFSAERTGGSVSTLTIQRTQQEDSAVYLCASSLEGTSGRYHNEQFFGPGTRLTVL.

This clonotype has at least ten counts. In nucleotides, the CDR3 is TGTGCCAGCAGCTGGGCCCGCCACCCCGGGGAGCTGTTTTTT. Translating it yields CASSWARHPGELFF. The chain combines TRBV11-1 with TRBJ2-2; no clear D. CDR1 and CDR2 (germline): SGHAT, FQDESV (reference sequence). There are 14 residues in the CDR3. Trimming took 4 bases from V and 6 from J, leaving 12 bases between them.

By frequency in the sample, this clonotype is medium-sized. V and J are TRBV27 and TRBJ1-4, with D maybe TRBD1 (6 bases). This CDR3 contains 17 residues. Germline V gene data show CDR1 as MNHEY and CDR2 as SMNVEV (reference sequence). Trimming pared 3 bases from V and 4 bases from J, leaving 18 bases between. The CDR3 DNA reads TGTGCCAGCAGTTTTTTCAAGACAGGCTTTGTTAATGAAAAACTGTTTTTT. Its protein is CASSFFKTGFVNEKLFF.

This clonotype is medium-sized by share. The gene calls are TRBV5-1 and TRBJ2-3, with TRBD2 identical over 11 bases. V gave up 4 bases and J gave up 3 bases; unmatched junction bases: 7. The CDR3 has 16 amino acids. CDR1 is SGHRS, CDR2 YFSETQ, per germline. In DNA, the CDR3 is TGCGCCAGCAGCCCCAAACTAGCGGGAGTAACAGATACGCAGTATTTT. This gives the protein CASSPKLAGVTDTQYF.

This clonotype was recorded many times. CDR3 region: CASSGVEDYGYTF. In nucleotides, the CDR3 is TGTGCCAGCAGTGGGGTTGAGGACTATGGCTACACCTTC. The chain employs TRBV6-5 and TRBJ1-2; D not certain. Per the germline V gene, CDR1 is MNHEY and CDR2 is SVGAGI. The CDR3 sequence is 13 residues long. Trimming removed 5 bases from V and 3 bases from J, with 10 bases in between.

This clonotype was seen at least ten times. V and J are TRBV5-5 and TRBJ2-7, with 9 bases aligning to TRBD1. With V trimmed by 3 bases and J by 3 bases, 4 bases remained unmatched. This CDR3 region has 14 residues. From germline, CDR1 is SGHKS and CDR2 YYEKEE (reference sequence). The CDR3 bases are TGTGCCAGCAGCTCGCAGGGACAGGGCTACGAGCAGTACTTC. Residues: CASSSQGQGYEQYF.